This T cell receptor beta chain was retrieved from a study of somatic mutations in cytotoxic T cells in rheumatoid arthritis. Study-level information: Flow sorting yielded some V beta antibody-stained T-cell populations at nearly 100% purity, among them V beta1+ cells sequenced for TCRB.

General study findings and limits: The largest CD8+ clone made up over 20% of CD8+ cells in about an eighth of the 65 patients. CD8+ T cells showed clonality that did not differ significantly between patients with rheumatoid arthritis and age-matched healthy controls.

Method: immunoSEQ multiplex PCR; TCRdb's copy keeps in-frame clones and lacks some. Of approximately 15,000 clones detected, around 75% appear once; the ten largest clones hold around a fifth. A remark on this clone: The antigen is not known.

Trimming removed 4 bases from V and 5 bases from J, with 12 bases in between. Looked up from germline, CDR1 is GTSNPN and CDR2 is SVGIG (reference sequence). The CDR3 consists of 14 residues. This rearrangement joins TRBV30 to TRBJ1-6, with unresolved D. Sequenced sample: CD8+ T cells sorted from blood. This TCR was recovered from an adult with rheumatoid arthritis. The CDR3 DNA reads TGTGCCTGGACCTCAGGAGTTAATAATTCACCCCTCCACTTT. Translation gives CAWTSGVNNSPLHF. The complete variable domain, with remaining parts taken from reference TRBV30 and TRBJ1-6, reads SQTIHQWPATLVQPVGSPLSLECTVEGTSNPNLYWYRQAAGRGLQLLFYSVGIGQISSEVPQNLSASRPQDRQFILSSKKLLLSDSGFYLCAWTSGVNNSPLHFGNGTRLTVT.